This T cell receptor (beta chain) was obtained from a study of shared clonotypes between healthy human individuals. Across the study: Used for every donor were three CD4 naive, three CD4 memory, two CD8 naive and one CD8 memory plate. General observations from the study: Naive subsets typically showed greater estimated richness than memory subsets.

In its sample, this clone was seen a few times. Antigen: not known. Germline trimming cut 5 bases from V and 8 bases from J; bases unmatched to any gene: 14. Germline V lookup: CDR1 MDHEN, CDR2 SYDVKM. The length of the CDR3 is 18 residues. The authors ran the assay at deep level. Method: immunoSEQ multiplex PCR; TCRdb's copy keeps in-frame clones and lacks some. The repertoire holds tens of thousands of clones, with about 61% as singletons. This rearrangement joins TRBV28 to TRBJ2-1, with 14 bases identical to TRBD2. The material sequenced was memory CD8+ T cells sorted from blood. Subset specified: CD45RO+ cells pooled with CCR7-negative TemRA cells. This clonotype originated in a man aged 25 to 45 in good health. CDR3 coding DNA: TGTGCCAGCAGTACCGGGACTAGCGGGAGAGTTCCCATCCATGAGCAGTTCTTC. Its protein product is CASSTGTSGRVPIHEQFF.